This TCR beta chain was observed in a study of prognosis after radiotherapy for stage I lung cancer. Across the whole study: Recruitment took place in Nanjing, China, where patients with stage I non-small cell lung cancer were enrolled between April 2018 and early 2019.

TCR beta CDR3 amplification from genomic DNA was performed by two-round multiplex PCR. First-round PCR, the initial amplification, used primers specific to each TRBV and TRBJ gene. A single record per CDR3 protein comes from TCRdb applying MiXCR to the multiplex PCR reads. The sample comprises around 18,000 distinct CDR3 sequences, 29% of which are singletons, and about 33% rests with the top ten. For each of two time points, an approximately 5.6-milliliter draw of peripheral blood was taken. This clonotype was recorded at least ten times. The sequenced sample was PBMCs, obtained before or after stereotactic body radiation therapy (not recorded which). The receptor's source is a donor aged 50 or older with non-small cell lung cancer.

This chain's CDR3 is CASSFDSGKETQYF. DNA of the CDR3: TGTGCCAGCAGCTTTGACTCGGGGAAAGAGACCCAGTACTTC. This chain connects TRBV7-2 to TRBJ2-5; a weak D match, TRBD2 (5 bases). V gave up 3 bases and J gave up 3 bases, with 11 bases separating them. The CDR3 totals 14 residues. The germline V gene encodes CDR1 SGHTA and CDR2 FQGNSA.